These 10 T cell receptor beta chains came from one sample sequenced in a study of post-analysis software for immune sequencing data. Findings and limits, study-wide: In patients, about 5 TRBV segments were more frequent than in controls, with TRBV5-6, TRBV5-1 and TRBV20-1 among them.

Unique-molecular-identifier-tagged TCR beta cDNA libraries were used. TCRdb passed the PCR reads through MiXCR, listing each CDR3 protein once. The table shows hundreds of thousands of distinct CDR3 sequences, with just under 30% occurring only once. The antigens of these receptors remain unknown. The specimen sequenced was blood. These receptors were collected from a girl under 18 with multiple sclerosis.

This clonotype was seen a few times. This CDR3 is CASSRPGTGGREQYF. CDR3 bases: TGTGCCAGCAGTCGGCCCGGGACAGGGGGCAGAGAGCAGTACTTC. The chain is built from TRBV28 and TRBJ2-5, with 12 bases lining up with TRBD1. CDR3 length: 15 residues. Germline V gene data show CDR1 as MDHEN and CDR2 as SYDVKM. The junction had 12 bases not matched to a gene; V was cut back by 5 bases and J by 11 bases.

This clonotype was counted a few times. V and J are TRBV7-2 and TRBJ2-3; D is perhaps TRBD2 (5 bases). Germline assignment: CDR1 SGHTA and CDR2 FQGNSA. CDR3 length: 15 amino acids. V lost 5 bases and J 0 bases, leaving 12 bases between the germline ends. The CDR3: CASSPGGLSTDTQYF. The CDR3 nucleotides read TGTGCCAGCAGCCCTGGAGGACTTAGCACAGATACGCAGTATTTT.

The rearrangement uses TRBV4-3 and TRBJ2-3; TRBD2 might be the D (5 bases). The ends were cut back, 1 base at V and 11 bases at J, with 13 bases in the middle. The germline V gene encodes CDR1 LGHNA and CDR2 YSLEER. This CDR3 comprises 13 residues. The CDR3 protein is CASSQVGGSKQYF. For the CDR3, the DNA is TGCGCCAGCAGCCAAGTAGGAGGAAGCAAGCAGTATTTT.

This clonotype turned up a few times. This sequence joins TRBV12-3 or TRBV12-4 and TRBJ1-6; 7 nucleotides align to TRBD1. The J segment lost 8 bases and the V segment lost 1 base, leaving 5 bases of the junction unmatched. The CDR3 runs 15 residues. CDR3 nucleotides: TGTGCCAGCAGTTTAGGGCAGGGGGACCATTCACCCCTCCACTTT. This translates into CASSLGQGDHSPLHF.

The rearrangement links TRBV7-9 to TRBJ1-4; TRBD1 matches at 10 bases. In germline, CDR1 is SEHNR, CDR2 FQNEAQ (reference sequence). This CDR3 is built from 13 residues. The V segment lost 4 bases and the J segment 10 bases; nucleotides outside the gene matches: 3. The CDR3 coding sequence is TGTGCCAGCAGCTGGGACAGGGGCGGAAAACTGTTTTTT. Translating it yields CASSWDRGGKLFF.

This clonotype has more than one count but fewer than ten. This chain uses TRBV5-5 with TRBJ1-1, with 10 bases that match TRBD1. Germline V gene sequence: CDR1 SGHKS, CDR2 YYEKEE (reference sequence). The CDR3 runs 14 residues. The J segment lost 6 bases and the V segment lost 3 bases, leaving 5 bases of the junction unmatched. CDR3 amino acids: CASSWGQGSPEAFF. CDR3 in DNA: TGTGCCAGCAGCTGGGGACAGGGGTCCCCTGAAGCTTTCTTT.

The V gene is TRBV6-2 or TRBV6-3, the J gene TRBJ2-7, with D tentatively TRBD1 or TRBD2 (6 bases each). The CDR3 has 15 amino acids. The germline CDR1 and CDR2 sequences are MNHEY and SVGEGT. Trimming stripped 2 bases from V and 6 bases from J, with 17 bases between. DNA of the CDR3: TGTGCCAGCAGTTACGACGGGGGCAAGGTCTCCGAGCAGTACTTC. Translation gives CASSYDGGKVSEQYF.

V is TRBV20-1 and J is TRBJ2-7; 13 positions match TRBD2. V shed 5 bases and J 7 bases; nucleotides not matched to a gene: 8. Germline loops: CDR1 DFQATT, CDR2 SNEGSKA (reference sequence). CDR3 size: 14 residues. The CDR3 DNA reads as TGCAGTGCTCCTGGACTAGCGGGAGTAAGTGAGCAGTACTTC. The encoded protein is CSAPGLAGVSEQYF.

The chain has TRBV7-9 and TRBJ2-7, with 7 positions matching TRBD2. V was clipped by 3 bases and J by 7 bases; unmatched bases: 12. Germline-derived CDR1 and CDR2 are SEHNR and FQNEAQ (reference sequence). The CDR3 spans 15 residues. CDR3 coding DNA: TGTGCCAGCAGCTTTGCTAGCGGCATCTACAATGAGCAGTACTTC. Amino acid sequence: CASSFASGIYNEQYF.

The V gene is TRBV6-4, the J gene TRBJ1-1; D is ambiguous. CDR1 and CDR2 (germline): MRHNA, SNTAGT. Trimming removed 1 base from V and 10 bases from J, with 10 bases in between. This CDR3 has 12 amino acids. CDR3 coding DNA: TGTGCCAGCAGTGACTTACGTGGGAGAGCTTTCTTT. Amino acid sequence: CASSDLRGRAFF.